This T cell receptor beta chain was sequenced in a study of cytomegalovirus exposure and HLA in healthy donors. Study background: In a previous analysis, approximately 110 million unique TCR beta sequences were found from 150 million to 200 million T cells.

The PCR was carried out with 60 Vbeta primers and 13 Jbeta primers. Clones were sequenced by immunoSEQ multiplex PCR, and TCRdb holds only the in-frame ones, with some missing. The sample has about 120,000 clones, approximately 78% seen once. Study conclusions and caveats: Reported findings show TCR beta sequences accurately forecast HLA-A and HLA-B alleles in most subjects.

This clone was counted only a few times. Its cognate antigen is unknown. Germline V gene sequence: CDR1 MNHNY, CDR2 SVGAGI (reference sequence). CDR3 length equals 12 residues. V lost 10 bases and J lost 9; bases outside the gene matches: 5. The chain joins TRBV6-6 to TRBJ2-1, with 11 bases aligning to TRBD2. Specimen: PBMCs. The clonotype was recovered from a woman in her thirties in good health and CMV-seropositive. CDR3 amino acids: CATGTSGLEQFF. CDR3 sequence (DNA): TGTGCCACCGGGACTAGCGGTCTTGAGCAGTTCTTC.